The following is a T cell receptor (beta chain) sequence with its context. The patients had locally advanced or metastatic urothelial carcinoma. In each PCR, synthetic TCR analog templates were spiked in. TCRdb keeps only in-frame clones here, not all; method: immunoSEQ multiplex PCR. In the table there are around 56,000 clones, 85% to 90% of which are singletons. CDR3 size: 16 residues. Unmatched junction bases numbered 4, after V lost 7 bases and J lost 1 base. Per the germline V gene, CDR1 is MDHEN and CDR2 is SYDVKM. This specimen belongs to a study of PD-L1 blockade in urothelial cancer. Looking at the study overall: Patients arrived having already received 0 to 3 prior chemotherapy regimens.

The sequencing here drew on PBMCs, taken around atezolizumab (anti-PD-L1) treatment. This TCR was recovered from a man over 45 with urothelial cancer. The V and J genes are TRBV28 and TRBJ2-5; 15 nucleotides align to TRBD2. The CDR3 DNA reads TGTGCCAGCACCTCGGGACTAGCGGGAGGCCAAGAGACCCAGTACTTC. Its translation: CASTSGLAGGQETQYF.